The present TCR beta chain was sequenced within a study of T cells in localized non-small cell lung cancer. Study results and limitations: Adjacent lung had a median roughly 58 of the 100 largest tumor clones. Heterogeneity remains possible, as sequencing covered one tumor region only. Clonality of T cells reached its maximum in uninvolved adjacent lung, surpassing tumor.

The sample holds one count of this clone. Antigen unknown. Data came from immunoSEQ multiplex PCR; TCRdb stores just in-frame clones and leaves some out. The sample includes about 15,000 clones, 80% to 85% of them seen just once. CDR1 is MNHNY and CDR2 is SVGAGI in the germline V gene (reference sequence). This CDR3 has 15 residues. V lost 0 bases and J 6 bases, leaving 14 bases between the germline ends. The source material was peripheral blood, sampled before any cancer treatment. The TCR was taken from a female donor of 60 years or more with stage I squamous cell lung carcinoma. J is TRBJ1-1 and V is TRBV6-6, with a possible D match to TRBD1 (5 bases). The CDR3 sequence is CASSYSFQGSAEAFF. In DNA form, the CDR3 reads TGTGCCAGCAGTTACTCATTCCAGGGCAGTGCTGAAGCTTTCTTT.